The rows below give T cell receptor beta chains drawn from one sample of a study of CD4 and CD8 cells across lung adenocarcinoma regions. Each CDR3 protein gets one entry after TCRdb re-called the PCR reads with MiXCR. The profile shows roughly 10,000 distinct CDR3 sequences, roughly 49% of them singletons. The sequencing sample was made of CD8+ T cells from the margin of a lung tumor. The receptor set was obtained from a male donor with lung adenocarcinoma. The CD4 and CD8 labels of this study may be unreliable. Both conserved end residues are trimmed from each CDR3. Fields, in order: clone size, V gene, J gene, CDR3 protein. Clone size, where shown, is once, few, many, or a class for clones that have expanded.

>medium-sized|TRBV6-1|TRBJ2-3
ATGTSGAGTDTQY
>NA|TRBV4-2|TRBJ1-1
ASSPGHWNTEAF
>many|TRBV6-1|TRBJ1-1
ASSKTGAGMNTEAF
>medium-sized|TRBV6-5|TRBJ2-4
ASSSLASIRENIQY
>once|TRBV15|TRBJ1-4
ATSVRNHEKLF
>medium-sized|TRBV25-1|TRBJ2-3
ASSESLEDTQY
>many|TRBV6-1|NA
ASSVVPKRTYEQY
>NA|TRBV11-2|TRBJ1-3
ASSLRDRGPSGSGNTIY
>NA|TRBV10-2|NA
ASSESQIEQF
>NA|TRBV6-1|TRBJ2-4
AGRGAGNEKTQY
>few|TRBV6-4|TRBJ1-6
ASKGPDNSPLH
>few|TRBV6-1|TRBJ2-1
ASTSDQYNEQF
>NA|TRBV6-1|TRBJ2-2
ASRGQGAGSGEQF
>few|TRBV27|TRBJ2-3
ASRYRLGGTDTQY
>many|TRBV6-1|TRBJ1-1
ASSPGGTMNTEAF
>NA|TRBV10-2|NA
ASSDQGAYEQY
>many|TRBV6-5|TRBJ2-3
ASSSRTSMDTQY
>NA|TRBV6-1|TRBJ2-3
ASLETAVSTETQY
>few|TRBV27|TRBJ2-2
ASSQNTGELF
>NA|TRBV6-5|TRBJ1-2
ASSYIGVGNDYGYT
>NA|TRBV24-1|TRBJ2-1
ATSDLTRGETQF
>NA|TRBV20-1|TRBJ2-3
SAQRGGTDTQY